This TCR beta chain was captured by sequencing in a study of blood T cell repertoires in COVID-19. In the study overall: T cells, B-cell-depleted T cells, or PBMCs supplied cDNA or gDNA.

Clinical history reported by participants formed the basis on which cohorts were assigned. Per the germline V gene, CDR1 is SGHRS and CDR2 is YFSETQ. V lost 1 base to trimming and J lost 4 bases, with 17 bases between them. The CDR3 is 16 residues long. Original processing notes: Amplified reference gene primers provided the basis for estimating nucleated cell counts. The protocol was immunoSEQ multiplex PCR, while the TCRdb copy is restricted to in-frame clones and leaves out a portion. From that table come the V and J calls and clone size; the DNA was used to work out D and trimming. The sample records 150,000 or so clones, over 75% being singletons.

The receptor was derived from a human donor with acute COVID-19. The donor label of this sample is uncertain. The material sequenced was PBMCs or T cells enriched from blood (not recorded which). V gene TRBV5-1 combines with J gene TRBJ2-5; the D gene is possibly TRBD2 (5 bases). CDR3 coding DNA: TGCGCCAGCAGCTTGAGAGGGTCGTTATGGGGAGAGACCCAGTACTTC. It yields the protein CASSLRGSLWGETQYF.